This T cell receptor (beta chain) was profiled in a study of shared clonotypes between healthy human individuals. Study-level points and caveats: When compared with the clonotypes that were shared by all four sorted-subset donors, the non-shared clonotypes turned out to have lower generation probabilities. Genetic and exposure-history diversity was limited by the few donors.

The test was conducted at deep level. Sequencing was performed with immunoSEQ multiplex PCR; in TCRdb, only in-frame clones are kept and a portion is missing. The top ten clones hold around 0.33% of a sample with 1,400,000 or so clones, just under 99% of them seen once. Turning to this clone: Its antigen is not identified.

The CDR3 covers 16 residues. The germline V gene encodes CDR1 LNHDA and CDR2 SQIVND (reference sequence). Trimming at V came to 3 bases and at J to 4 bases, leaving 7 bases not matched to a gene. The chain recombines TRBV19 with TRBJ2-2, with TRBD2 matching over 8 bases. The sample comprised naive CD4+ T cells sorted from blood. Sample subset: CD45RA+ positively selected. This TCR was recovered from a man aged 25 to 45 in good health. Written as DNA, the CDR3 is TGTGCCAGTAGTATCCCAAGCGGGAGTGGCACCGGGGAGCTGTTTTTT. This sequence encodes CASSIPSGSGTGELFF.